This TCR beta chain is from a study of T-cell reconstitution after alpha-beta-depleted transplantation in children. This CDR3 is built from 15 residues. In germline, CDR1 is LGHDT, CDR2 YNNKEL (reference sequence). About this clonotype itself: A read error may produce the germline difference seen at one junction end.

The library targeted TCRbeta and was prepared with unique molecular identifiers. TCRdb recomputed calls from the PCR reads with MiXCR, one row per CDR3 protein. This sample carries some 200,000 distinct CDR3 sequences, about 15% of them seen once, and the ten largest clones take 13%. Sample: PBMCs from the stem cell graft donor, taken from the stem cell graft. The receptor was derived from a human donor who donated a stem cell graft to a child with acute lymphoblastic leukemia. V gene TRBV3-1 combines with J gene TRBJ2-5; tentatively, D is TRBD2 (6 bases). CDR3 protein: CASCQRSGVQETQYF. DNA for the CDR3: TGTGCCAGCTGCCAACGATCGGGGGTCCAAGAGACCCAGTACTTC.